The sequence of this T cell receptor (beta chain) was determined in a study of blood T cell repertoires in COVID-19. Across the whole study: Samples taken during acute and convalescent COVID-19 were collected in the United States, Italy and Spain. Sources were T cells, B-cell-depleted T cells, or PBMCs; the material itself was cDNA or gDNA.

Germline trimming cut 6 bases from V and 8 bases from J; bases unmatched to any gene: 10. The CDR3 is 15 amino acids. Germline V gene sequence: CDR1 MNHEY, CDR2 SVGEGT. Per the authors' pipeline: Estimated nucleated cell counts came from reference gene primer amplification. Here immunoSEQ multiplex PCR was the method, and the copy in TCRdb shows in-frame clones only, minus some. From that table come the V and J calls and clone size; the DNA was used to work out D and trimming. This repertoire shows 50,000 or so clones, around 87% found once; its top ten account for approximately 5.9%. This clone occurred once.

This rearrangement joins TRBV6-2 or TRBV6-3 to TRBJ1-1; TRBD1 matches 12 bases. The sample comprised peripheral blood. The sequence was collected from a man aged 45-60 years with active COVID-19. The CDR3 nucleotides read TGTGCCAGCAGACCTGGGACAGGGGGCGCGAGGGAAGCTTTCTTT. Protein product: CASRPGTGGAREAFF.